This T cell receptor beta chain was identified in a study of T cell changes during pregnancy in multiple sclerosis. Clones were read by immunoSEQ multiplex PCR, and TCRdb kept only the in-frame ones, dropping some. There are roughly 24,000 clones in the sample; 85% to 90% occur only once, and about 1% lies in the top ten. The ends were cut back, 5 bases at V and 1 base at J, with 15 bases in the middle. Looked up from germline, CDR1 is SGHTA and CDR2 is FQGNSA. The CDR3 runs 16 residues. The sequence came from a female donor in good health, enrolled as a control in a pregnancy study. The sequencing used CD4+ T cells from peripheral blood mononuclear cells, collected in the second trimester of pregnancy. This chain joins TRBV7-2 and TRBJ1-5; D perhaps matches TRBD1 (6 bases). For the CDR3, the DNA is TGTGCCAGCAGCCCCTGGGGGGGGCAAAGCAATCAGCCCCAGCATTTT. Translating it yields CASSPWGGQSNQPQHF. Full variable domain (rest looked up from reference TRBV7-2 and TRBJ1-5): GAGVSQSPSNKVTEKGKDVELRCDPISGHTALYWYRQSLGQGLEFLIYFQGNSAPDKSGLPSDRFSAERTGGSVSTLTIQRTQQEDSAVYLCASSPWGGQSNQPQHFGDGTRLSIL.